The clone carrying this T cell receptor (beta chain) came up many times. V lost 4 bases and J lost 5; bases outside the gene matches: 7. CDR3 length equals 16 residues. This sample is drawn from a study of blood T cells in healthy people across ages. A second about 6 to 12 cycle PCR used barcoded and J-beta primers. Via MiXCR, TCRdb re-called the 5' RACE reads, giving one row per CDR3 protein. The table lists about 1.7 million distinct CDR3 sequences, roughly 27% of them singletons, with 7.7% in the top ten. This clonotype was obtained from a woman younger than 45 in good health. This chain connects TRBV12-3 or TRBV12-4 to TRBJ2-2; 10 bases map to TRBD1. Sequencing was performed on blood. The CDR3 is CASSSGTGEGTGELFF. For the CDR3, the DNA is TGTGCCAGCAGTTCCGGGACAGGGGAAGGGACCGGGGAGCTGTTTTTT.